This T cell receptor beta chain was profiled in a study of shared clonotypes between healthy human individuals. Donors had no recently reported acute infections or vaccinations and were HIV-negative. The CDR3 is made up of 15 amino acids. V gave up 3 bases and J gave up 0 bases, with 9 bases separating them. The germline gives CDR1 MRHNA, CDR2 SNTAGT. Once extracted for a subset, genomic DNA was divided evenly among several immunoSEQ plates. Ten immunoSEQ deep assay plates were used to sequence unsorted PBMC DNA. The assay was immunoSEQ multiplex PCR, and TCRdb's table has in-frame clones only and misses some. The sample includes 470,000 or so clones, about 85% of them seen just once. This clone was picked up many times. The sample contains more than one DNA sequence encoding this CDR3.

The chain links TRBV6-4 to TRBJ2-1; D possibly uses TRBD1 or TRBD2 (5 bases each). The clonotype was recovered from a woman in her thirties or forties in good health. Some clones in this sample may be carry-over from other donors' samples. The specimen was PBMCs. Here the CDR3 reads CASSEDTSSYNEQFF. The CDR3 DNA is TGTGCCAGCAGTGAGGACACTAGCTCCTACAATGAGCAGTTCTTC.